These T cell receptor beta chains were read from a single sample in a study of CD8 T cells in ankylosing spondylitis. Each CDR3 protein gets one entry after TCRdb re-called the 5' RACE reads with MiXCR. The sample holds about 800,000 distinct CDR3 sequences, 10% to 15% seen once. The sample consisted of blood, either unsorted or a sorted T cell fraction (not recorded which). The origin of the receptors is a male donor with ankylosing spondylitis. CDR3s include the opening cysteine and the closing phenylalanine or tryptophan. The D gene is left open where the match is weak. The size field is filled for only some rows; it gives once, few, many or a size class.

v_call	d_call	j_call	clone_size	cdr3_aa	cdr3_nt
TRBV5-4	.	TRBJ2-7	.	CASSLRRGLGAYEQYF	TGTGCCAGCAGCTTGAGGAGGGGGTTAGGAGCCTACGAGCAGTACTTC
TRBV20-1	.	TRBJ2-3	.	CSAPPWASGSTDTQYF	TGCAGTGCTCCGCCTTGGGCGAGTGGTAGCACAGATACGCAGTATTTT
TRBV7-2	.	TRBJ2-7	few	CASSARPQAYEQYF	TGTGCCAGCAGCGCCCGGCCCCAAGCCTACGAGCAGTACTTC
TRBV6-2/TRBV6-3	.	TRBJ2-1	.	CASNGDPYNEQFF	TGTGCCAGCAACGGAGATCCCTACAATGAGCAGTTCTTC
TRBV7-2	.	TRBJ1-5	few	CASSPQEDQPQHF	TGTGCCAGCAGCCCACAGGAAGATCAGCCCCAGCATTTT
TRBV6-5	.	TRBJ2-4	few	CASSYSRLANIQYF	TGTGCCAGCAGTTACTCCCGCCTAGCAAACATTCAGTACTTC
TRBV20-1	.	TRBJ2-2	many	CSARTQGLRELFF	TGCAGTGCTAGAACACAGGGTCTTCGGGAGCTGTTTTTT
TRBV27	TRBD2	TRBJ2-1	many	CASSLFGLASEQFF	TGTGCCAGCAGTTTATTCGGACTAGCATCTGAGCAGTTCTTC
TRBV24-1	.	TRBJ2-3	few	CATSVVGGDTQYF	TGTGCCACCAGTGTGGTCGGAGGAGATACGCAGTATTTT
TRBV12-3/TRBV12-4	.	TRBJ1-4	.	CASSLWGHTEKLFF	TGTGCCAGCAGTTTATGGGGCCACACTGAAAAACTGTTTTTT
TRBV5-1	.	TRBJ2-7	.	CASALRGMHEQYF	TGCGCCAGCGCGCTCAGGGGCATGCACGAGCAGTACTTC
TRBV24-1	TRBD1	TRBJ1-1	.	CATSDPGGAEAFF	TGTGCCACCAGTGATCCAGGGGGGGCTGAAGCTTTCTTT
TRBV7-2	.	TRBJ1-1	few	CASSSGHSNTEAFF	TGTGCCAGCAGCTCGGGACACTCGAACACTGAAGCTTTCTTT
TRBV3-1	.	TRBJ2-5	few	CASSGTPPETQYF	TGTGCCAGTTCCGGGACACCCCCGGAGACCCAGTACTTC
TRBV10-3	TRBD1	TRBJ2-5	.	CASSGGTGEETQYF	TGTGCCTCGTCTGGCGGGACAGGGGAAGAGACCCAGTACTTC
TRBV6-5	.	TRBJ2-4	once	CASSYPRNSLAKNIQYF	TGTGCCAGCAGTTACCCCCGTAACAGCTTAGCCAAAAACATTCAGTACTTC
TRBV11-3	.	TRBJ2-3	.	CASSLGAARGKDTQYF	TGTGCCAGCAGCCTGGGCGCAGCCCGAGGGAAAGATACGCAGTATTTT
TRBV5-1	TRBD1	TRBJ1-1	many	CASSLTGDTEAFF	TGCGCCAGCAGCTTGACAGGGGACACTGAAGCTTTCTTT
TRBV20-1	.	TRBJ2-7	few	CSARLGRSSYEQYF	TGCAGTGCTAGATTAGGCAGGAGCTCCTACGAGCAGTACTTC
TRBV6-1	.	TRBJ1-1	.	CASSEANRNTEAFF	TGTGCCAGCAGTGAAGCGAACAGGAACACTGAAGCTTTCTTT
TRBV6-1	.	TRBJ2-7	.	CASSEFSAEAEQYF	TGTGCCAGCAGTGAGTTTTCGGCGGAGGCCGAGCAGTACTTC
TRBV5-8	.	TRBJ2-1	.	CASSLEGRAYNEQFF	TGTGCCAGCAGCTTAGAGGGGAGAGCCTACAATGAGCAGTTCTTC
TRBV20-1	TRBD1	TRBJ2-2	few	CSARDPRQGAGELFF	TGCAGTGCTAGAGACCCACGACAGGGGGCCGGGGAGCTGTTTTTT
TRBV6-5	.	TRBJ2-1	few	CASSYFGGNNEQFF	TGTGCCAGCAGTTACTTCGGCGGTAACAATGAGCAGTTCTTC
TRBV5-1	TRBD1	TRBJ2-7	many	CASSRDRVSEQYF	TGCGCCAGCAGCAGGGACAGGGTTTCCGAGCAGTACTTC
TRBV6-5	.	TRBJ1-6	many	CASSQGTNSPLHF	TGTGCCAGCAGTCAGGGAACGAATTCACCCCTCCACTTT
TRBV28	.	TRBJ1-2	.	CASSVRGEGYTF	TGTGCCAGCAGTGTGAGAGGGGAGGGCTACACCTTC
TRBV10-3	TRBD2	TRBJ2-3	many	CAISPLAGGPVDTQYF	TGTGCCATCAGTCCTCTAGCGGGGGGGCCAGTAGATACGCAGTATTTT
TRBV29-1	.	TRBJ1-1	many	CSVQSRLNTEAFF	TGCAGCGTCCAAAGTAGGCTGAACACTGAAGCTTTCTTT
TRBV5-4	TRBD1	TRBJ2-1	.	CASSRGQDNEQFF	TGTGCCAGCAGCCGCGGACAGGACAATGAGCAGTTCTTC
TRBV24-1	.	TRBJ2-5	.	CATSDFGDIEETQYF	TGTGCCACCAGTGATTTCGGGGACATCGAAGAGACCCAGTACTTC
TRBV28	.	TRBJ2-3	few	CASSLGQDSSTDTQYF	TGTGCCAGCAGTTTGGGGCAGGATTCTAGCACAGATACGCAGTATTTT
TRBV5-1	.	TRBJ1-6	few	CASSIGLLNSPLHF	TGCGCCAGCAGCATCGGTCTCCTTAATTCACCCCTCCACTTT
TRBV20-1	TRBD1	TRBJ1-5	.	CSASNQGGGPQHF	TGCAGTGCTAGCAACCAGGGGGGGGGGCCCCAGCATTTT
TRBV6-1	TRBD2	TRBJ2-7	.	CASTEEGSGRIEQYF	TGTGCCAGCACCGAGGAAGGGAGCGGGAGAATCGAGCAGTACTTC
TRBV5-6	.	TRBJ2-7	.	CASSPALRGSEQYF	TGTGCCAGCAGCCCCGCCCTCAGGGGAAGCGAGCAGTACTTC
TRBV4-3	.	TRBJ2-7	many	CASSRGLSYEQYF	TGCGCCAGCAGCCGAGGACTGTCCTACGAGCAGTACTTC
TRBV7-2	TRBD1	TRBJ1-1	many	CASSRYRGTEAFF	TGTGCCAGCAGCCGATACAGGGGAACTGAAGCTTTCTTT
TRBV7-2	.	TRBJ1-1	.	CASTGGFGTEAFF	TGTGCCAGCACGGGGGGGTTTGGGACTGAAGCTTTCTTT
TRBV28	.	TRBJ1-2	few	CASSSSVRDGYTF	TGTGCCAGCAGTTCCAGCGTGAGAGATGGCTACACCTTC
TRBV7-8	.	TRBJ2-7	few	CASSPNRVEQYF	TGTGCCAGCAGCCCGAACAGGGTCGAGCAGTACTTC
TRBV28	TRBD2	TRBJ2-3	.	CASSFSGSGGTDTQYF	TGTGCCAGCAGTTTTAGCGGGAGTGGGGGCACAGATACGCAGTATTTT
TRBV11-1	.	TRBJ2-1	.	CASSRDGWNEQFF	TGTGCCAGCAGCAGGGACGGGTGGAATGAGCAGTTCTTC
TRBV5-1	.	TRBJ2-7	few	CASSLDGPLTTYEQYF	TGCGCCAGCAGCTTGGATGGTCCTCTCACTACCTACGAGCAGTACTTC
TRBV7-6	.	TRBJ2-5	.	CASSLQSNQETQYF	TGTGCCAGCAGCTTACAGTCGAATCAAGAGACCCAGTACTTC
TRBV7-2	.	TRBJ2-1	few	CASSYFNTEQFF	TGTGCCAGCAGCTACTTTAACACTGAGCAGTTCTTC
TRBV20-1	.	TRBJ1-6	many	CSAQGVSYNSPLHF	TGCAGTGCCCAGGGCGTCTCCTATAATTCACCCCTCCACTTT
TRBV7-2	.	TRBJ2-2	.	CASSLSLLNTGELFF	TGTGCCAGCAGCCTTTCCCTACTCAACACCGGGGAGCTGTTTTTT
TRBV9	.	TRBJ2-1	many	CASSVSPGWGDEQFF	TGTGCCAGCAGCGTGAGCCCCGGCTGGGGGGATGAGCAGTTCTTC